The TCR beta chain described here comes from a study of blood T cell repertoires in COVID-19. Study at large: Sources were T cells, B-cell-depleted T cells, or PBMCs; the material itself was cDNA or gDNA.

Per the study methods: Reference gene primer amplification gave estimated nucleated cell counts. Generated by immunoSEQ multiplex PCR, the TCRdb table keeps only in-frame clones and is missing some. Clonal size and the V and J genes are those of that table, whereas D and trimming came from the DNA. The sample records approximately 110,000 clones, about 88% being singletons. The length of the CDR3 is 13 residues. Germline V lookup: CDR1 GTSNPN, CDR2 SVGIG (reference sequence). The V segment lost 4 bases and the J segment 6 bases; nucleotides outside the gene matches: 6. Sequencing input: peripheral blood. The gene calls are TRBV30 and TRBJ2-7, with 10 positions matching TRBD1. This TCR came from a woman in her 70s who had recovered from COVID-19. This chain's CDR3 is CAWTGDRGGEQYF. The CDR3 DNA sequence: TGTGCCTGGACTGGGGACAGGGGAGGCGAGCAGTACTTC.